The 5 T cell receptor beta chains below were found in one sample sequenced in a study of T cell responses to AZD1222 COVID-19 vaccine. TCRdb's copy holds only in-frame clones and misses some; the assay was immunoSEQ multiplex PCR. The sample lists some 150,000 clones; around nine tenths were seen once. The sample in question was peripheral blood, obtained on day 0 of AZD1222 vaccination. The receptor source for this set is an adult in good health.

This rearrangement joins TRBV4-2 to TRBJ1-1, with 9 bases matching TRBD1. This CDR3 region has 15 residues. With V trimmed by 4 bases and J by 3 bases, 6 bases remained unmatched. Germline V gene sequence: CDR1 LGHNA, CDR2 YNFKEQ. CDR3 sequence reads: CASSRLTGGDTEAFF. CDR3 nucleotides: TGTGCCAGCAGCCGACTAACAGGGGGCGACACTGAAGCTTTCTTT.

The chain employs TRBV28 and TRBJ1-1, with D perhaps TRBD1 (5 bases). Germline loops: CDR1 MDHEN, CDR2 SYDVKM. The CDR3 is 14 amino acids. Trimming stripped 6 bases from V and 5 bases from J, with 16 bases between. CDR3 amino acids: CASSEGLGLTEAFF. The CDR3 DNA reads as TGTGCCAGCAGCGAGGGGCTGGGTCTTACTGAAGCTTTCTTT. The full variable domain, its missing parts supplied by reference TRBV28 and TRBJ1-1, is DVKVTQSSRYLVKRTGEKVFLECVQDMDHENMFWYRQDPGLGLRLIYFSYDVKMKEKGDIPEGYSVSREKKERFSLILESASTNQTSMYLCASSEGLGLTEAFFGQGTRLTVV.

This chain joins TRBV18 and TRBJ2-5; TRBD2 is a possible D gene (5 bases). The ends were cut back, 0 bases at V and 9 bases at J, with 14 bases in the middle. This CDR3 spans 14 amino acids. The germline gives CDR1 KGHSH, CDR2 LQKENI. CDR3 residues: CASSPPAPGGSQYF. For the CDR3, the DNA is TGTGCCAGCTCACCACCGGCTCCTGGCGGGTCCCAGTACTTC.

The gene calls are TRBV19 and TRBJ2-1; 13 positions match TRBD2. Trimming took 3 bases from V and 9 from J; bases not matched to a gene: 5. This CDR3 has 15 amino acids. Germline V lookup: CDR1 LNHDA, CDR2 SQIVND (reference sequence). CDR3: CASSILLAGGPEQFF. Here the CDR3 DNA reads TGTGCCAGTAGTATCTTACTAGCGGGAGGGCCTGAGCAGTTCTTC.

The V gene is TRBV7-2, the J gene TRBJ2-7, with 8 bases matching TRBD1. Trimming cost V 0 bases and J 4 bases; bases outside gene matches: 8. CDR3 length: 16 residues. Germline assignment: CDR1 SGHTA and CDR2 FQGNSA. The CDR3 DNA reads TGTGCCAGCAGCTTAGCAGTATCGGACAGGGTTTACGAGCAGTACTTC. Its protein product is CASSLAVSDRVYEQYF.